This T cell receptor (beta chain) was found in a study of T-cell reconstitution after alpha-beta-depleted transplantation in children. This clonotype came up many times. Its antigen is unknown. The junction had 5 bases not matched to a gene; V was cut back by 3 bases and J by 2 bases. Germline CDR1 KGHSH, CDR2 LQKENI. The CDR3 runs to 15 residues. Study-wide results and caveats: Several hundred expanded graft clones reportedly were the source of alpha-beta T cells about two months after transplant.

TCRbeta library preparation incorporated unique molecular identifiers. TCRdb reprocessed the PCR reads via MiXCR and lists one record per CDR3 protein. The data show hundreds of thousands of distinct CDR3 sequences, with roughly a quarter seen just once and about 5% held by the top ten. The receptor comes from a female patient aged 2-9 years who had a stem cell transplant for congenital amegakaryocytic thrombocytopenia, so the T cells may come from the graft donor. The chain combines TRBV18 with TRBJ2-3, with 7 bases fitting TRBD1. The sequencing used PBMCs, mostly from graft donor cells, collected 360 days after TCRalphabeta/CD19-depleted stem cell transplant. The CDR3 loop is CASSPEGQITDTQYF. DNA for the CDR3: TGTGCCAGCTCACCCGAGGGACAGATCACAGATACGCAGTATTTT.